Reported below is one TCR beta chain. Time point of the sample: newly diagnosed GD, antithyroid drugs for less than 3 months. Construction of the TCR library relied on RNA isolated from PBMCs. This sample was taken from a study of regulatory T cells in long-lasting Graves disease. The V end lost 8 bases, the J end lost 6 bases, and 19 bases lay between the germline ends. Per the germline V gene, CDR1 is MNHNS and CDR2 is SASEGT. This CDR3 region has 14 residues. Building of the TCR beta libraries involved iRepertoire HTBI primers and Arm-PCR of CDR3 regions. TCRdb reprocessed the multiplex PCR reads via MiXCR and lists one record per CDR3 protein. The repertoire has fewer than 650,000 distinct CDR3 sequences, about 16% of them found once; the top ten carry around 12%. These data were also filed under a second study, of T cells in Graves' hyperthyroidism and ophthalmopathy. Turning to that study: No progression to ophthalmopathy during 18 months of follow-up defined stable disease.

The rearrangement links TRBV6-1 to TRBJ1-1, with a weak D call TRBD1 (6 bases). This TCR was recovered from a man aged 18 to 35 with Graves disease. The sequenced sample was peripheral blood mononuclear cells (PBMCs), obtained at new diagnosis, from a patient treated with antithyroid drugs. The CDR3 protein is CASARGARNSEAFF. DNA for the CDR3: TGTGCCAGCGCTCGGGGGGCTAGGAATTCTGAAGCTTTCTTT.